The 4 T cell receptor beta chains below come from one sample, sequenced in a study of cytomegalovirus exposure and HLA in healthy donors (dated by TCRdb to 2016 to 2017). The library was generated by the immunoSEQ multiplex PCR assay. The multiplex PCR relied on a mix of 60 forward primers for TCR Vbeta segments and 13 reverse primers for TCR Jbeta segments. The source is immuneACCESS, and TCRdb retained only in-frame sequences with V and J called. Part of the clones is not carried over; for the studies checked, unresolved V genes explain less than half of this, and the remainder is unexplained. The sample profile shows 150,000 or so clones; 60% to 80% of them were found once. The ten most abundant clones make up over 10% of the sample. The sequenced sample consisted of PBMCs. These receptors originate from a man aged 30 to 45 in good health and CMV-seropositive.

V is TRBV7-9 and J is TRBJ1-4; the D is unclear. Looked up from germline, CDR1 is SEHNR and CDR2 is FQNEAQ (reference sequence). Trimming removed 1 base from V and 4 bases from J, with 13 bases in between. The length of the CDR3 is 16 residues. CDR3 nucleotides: TGTGCCAGCAGCTTAGTTGTTTGGCGGGATAATGAAAAACTGTTTTTT. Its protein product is CASSLVVWRDNEKLFF.

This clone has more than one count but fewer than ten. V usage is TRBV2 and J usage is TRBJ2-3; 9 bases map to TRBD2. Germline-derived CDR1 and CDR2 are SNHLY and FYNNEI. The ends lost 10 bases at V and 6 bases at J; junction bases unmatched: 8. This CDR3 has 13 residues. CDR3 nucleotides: TGTGCCACCCCGGGACTAGCTAGCGATACGCAGTATTTT. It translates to CATPGLASDTQYF.

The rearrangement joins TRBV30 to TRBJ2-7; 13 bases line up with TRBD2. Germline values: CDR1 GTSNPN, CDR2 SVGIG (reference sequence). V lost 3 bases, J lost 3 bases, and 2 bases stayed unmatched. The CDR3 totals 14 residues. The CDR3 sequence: CAWSGLAGDYEQYF. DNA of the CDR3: TGTGCCTGGAGCGGACTAGCGGGAGACTACGAGCAGTACTTC.

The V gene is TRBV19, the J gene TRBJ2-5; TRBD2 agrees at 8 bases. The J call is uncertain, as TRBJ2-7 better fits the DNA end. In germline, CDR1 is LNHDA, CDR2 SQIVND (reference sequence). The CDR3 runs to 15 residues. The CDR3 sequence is CASSIGLAGTYEQYF. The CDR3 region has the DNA TGTGCCAGTAGTATAGGGCTAGCGGGTACCTACGAGCAGTACTTC.